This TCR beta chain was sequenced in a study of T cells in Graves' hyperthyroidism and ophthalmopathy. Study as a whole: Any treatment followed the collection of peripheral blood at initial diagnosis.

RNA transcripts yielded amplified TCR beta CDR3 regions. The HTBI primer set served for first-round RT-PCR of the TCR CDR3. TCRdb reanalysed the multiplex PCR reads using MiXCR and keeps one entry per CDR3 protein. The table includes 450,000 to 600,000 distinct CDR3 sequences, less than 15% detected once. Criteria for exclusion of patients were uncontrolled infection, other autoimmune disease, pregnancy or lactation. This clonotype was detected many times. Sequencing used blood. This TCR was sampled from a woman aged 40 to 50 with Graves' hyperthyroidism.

CDR3 amino acids: CASSPKTGMNTEAFF. DNA for the CDR3: TGTGCCAGCAGTCCAAAGACCGGGATGAACACTGAAGCTTTCTTT. This rearrangement joins TRBV3-1 to TRBJ1-1, with D unclear. Trimming took 6 bases from V and 0 from J, leaving 14 bases between them. From germline, CDR1 is LGHDT and CDR2 YNNKEL (reference sequence). The CDR3 consists of 15 residues.